The next 3 T cell receptor beta chains were all read from a single sample in a study of response to subunit inactivated influenza vaccine. TCRdb reanalysed the RT-PCR reads using MiXCR and keeps one entry per CDR3 protein. The sample lists approximately 500,000 distinct CDR3 sequences; approximately 13% were seen once. Material: PBMCs from blood, obtained roughly 6 weeks after vaccination. The origin of the receptors is a middle-aged man who received an inactivated influenza vaccine.

Here the CDR3 DNA reads TGTGCCAGCAGCTTCCCGGATTACTCTGGGGCCAACGTCCTGACTTTC. This translates into CASSFPDYSGANVLTF. The chain recombines TRBV7-9 with TRBJ2-6, with no clear D. Per germline, CDR1 SEHNR and CDR2 FQNEAQ (reference sequence). The CDR3 spans 16 residues. Trimming took 3 bases from V and 0 from J, leaving 9 bases between them.

The chain couples TRBV29-1 to TRBJ2-5; 9 bases fit TRBD1. This CDR3 region has 17 residues. CDR1 and CDR2 from the germline V gene are SQVTM and ANQGSEA. The ends lost 4 bases at V and 1 base at J; junction bases unmatched: 13. CDR3 region: CSVVGSGTGLIQETQYF. In nucleotides, the CDR3 is TGCAGCGTTGTCGGGTCGGGGACAGGGCTCATCCAAGAGACCCAGTACTTC. The variable domain in full, with the rest retrieved from reference TRBV29-1 and TRBJ2-5, is SAVISQKPSRDICQRGTSLTIQCQVDSQVTMMFWYRQQPGQSLTLIATANQGSEATYESGFVIDKFPISRPNLTFSTLTVSNMSPEDSSIYLCSVVGSGTGLIQETQYFGPGTRLLVL.

The rearrangement links TRBV4-3 to TRBJ2-1; 8 positions match TRBD1. The CDR3 length is 14 residues. V lost 1 base, J lost 8 bases, and 4 bases stayed unmatched. The V gene's germline CDR1 is LGHNA and CDR2 YSLEER. The CDR3 spells CASSQGTGWDEQFF. CDR3 DNA: TGCGCCAGCAGCCAAGGGACAGGGTGGGATGAGCAGTTCTTC.